Below, 28 T cell receptor beta chains from the same sample are listed, as sequenced in a study of blood T cell repertoires in COVID-19 (dated by TCRdb to 2020 to 2022). Library preparation was by the immunoSEQ multiplex PCR assay. TCRdb mirrors the immuneACCESS table, restricted to in-frame sequences. Some clones are absent from its copies; in checked studies, under half trace to an unresolved V gene, and the reason for the others is unknown. The sample profile shows about 250,000 clones; 70% to 90% of them were found once. The ten biggest clones cover 9.1% of the sample. Specimen: PBMCs or T cells enriched from blood (not recorded which). These receptors came from a woman aged 45 to 65 with acute COVID-19.

CDR3 bases: TGTGCCAGCAGACGAGACCGGGGATGGGAAGCTTTCTTT. Translation: CASRRDRGWEAFF. This chain links TRBV28 with TRBJ1-1; D not certain. Germline V gene sequence: CDR1 MDHEN, CDR2 SYDVKM. The CDR3 totals 13 residues. Trimming cost V 6 bases and J 8 bases, with 16 bases left between them.

This clone is a singleton in its sample. The gene calls are TRBV7-2 and TRBJ2-1, with a tentative D call TRBD2 (6 bases). The germline V and J ends were trimmed by 3 bases and 1 base, with 22 bases remaining between them. The CDR3 runs 19 residues. CDR1 is SGHTA, CDR2 FQGNSA, per germline. The DNA for the CDR3 is TGTGCCAGCAGCTTCGGTAGGATTCGCGGAGGGGTATCCTACAATGAGCAGTTCTTC. The encoded protein is CASSFGRIRGGVSYNEQFF.

This clone has just a few counts. The same CDR3 is also encoded by other DNA sequences in this sample. The genes are TRBV7-8 and TRBJ2-1; TRBD1 matches 9 bases. The CDR3 is 16 amino acids. The junction had 11 bases not matched to a gene; V was cut back by 6 bases and J by 5 bases. Per the germline V gene, CDR1 is SGHVS and CDR2 is FQNEAQ. CDR3 nucleotide sequence: TGTGCCAGCAGTCCTCGGCCGGGACAGGGCGACAATGAGCAGTTCTTC. It is translated as CASSPRPGQGDNEQFF.

The rearrangement joins TRBV29-1 to TRBJ1-1; perhaps TRBD1 as D (5 bases). Germline V CDR1 and CDR2: SQVTM, ANQGSEA. CDR3 length equals 16 residues. V lost 1 base and J 0 bases, leaving 15 bases between the germline ends. CDR3 DNA sequence: TGCAGCGTTGAAGCTCTTTACCGGGGGGTGAACACTGAAGCTTTCTTT. Its protein is CSVEALYRGVNTEAFF. Based on the CDR3 plus reference TRBV29-1 and TRBJ1-1, the full variable domain is SAVISQKPSRDICQRGTSLTIQCQVDSQVTMMFWYRQQPGQSLTLIATANQGSEATYESGFVIDKFPISRPNLTFSTLTVSNMSPEDSSIYLCSVEALYRGVNTEAFFGQGTRLTVV.

The chain has TRBV9 and TRBJ2-1, with TRBD1 as a possible D gene (6 bases). V shed 4 bases and J shed 6 bases, with 14 bases lying between them. This CDR3 is built from 14 residues. Germline CDR1 reads SGDLS; CDR2 reads YYNGEE. The CDR3 loop reads CASSLLGGSNEQFF. The CDR3 DNA reads as TGTGCCAGCAGCCTCTTAGGGGGAAGCAATGAGCAGTTCTTC.

This sequence joins TRBV4-1 and TRBJ1-1; unclear D gene. There are 14 residues in the CDR3. CDR1 is MGHRA, CDR2 YSYEKL, per germline. Trimming cost V 0 bases and J 0 bases, with 5 bases left between them. CDR3 sequence reads: CASSQDAVNTEAFF. In DNA form, the CDR3 reads TGCGCCAGCAGCCAAGATGCAGTGAACACTGAAGCTTTCTTT.

The chain has TRBV20-1 and TRBJ2-3; TRBD2 matches 8 bases. The CDR3 runs 15 residues. V gave up 3 bases and J gave up 1 base; unmatched junction bases: 6. The germline V gene encodes CDR1 DFQATT and CDR2 SNEGSKA (reference sequence). CDR3: CSASGQRGRTDTQYF. CDR3 sequence (DNA): TGCAGTGCTAGTGGGCAGCGGGGGCGCACAGATACGCAGTATTTT.

J is TRBJ1-2 and V is TRBV7-8; 9 nucleotides align to TRBD1. CDR1 is SGHVS, CDR2 FQNEAQ, per germline. V gave up 3 bases and J gave up 4 bases; unmatched junction bases: 12. The CDR3 is 17 residues long. In DNA, the CDR3 is TGTGCCAGCAGCTTCCTCCGGAACAGGGGGCATGGCTATGGCTACACCTTC. Its protein product is CASSFLRNRGHGYGYTF.

Written as DNA, the CDR3 is TGTGCCAGCACCGAGGGTAGCTCCTACGAGCAGTACTTC. As protein: CASTEGSSYEQYF. The chain is built from TRBV7-9 and TRBJ2-7, with a tentative D call TRBD2 (5 bases). Trimming stripped 7 bases from V and 0 bases from J, with 10 bases between. Germline V lookup: CDR1 SEHNR, CDR2 FQNEAQ (reference sequence). The CDR3 is 13 residues long.

This chain connects TRBV5-1 to TRBJ1-3; no firm D call. The CDR3 is 13 residues long. Germline V gene sequence: CDR1 SGHRS, CDR2 YFSETQ. Between the trimmed V and J ends, which lost 7 bases and 0 bases, there was a span of 8 bases. For the CDR3, the DNA is TGCGCCAGCGCCTCTACCTCTGGAAACACCATATATTTT. It translates to CASASTSGNTIYF.

This clone was detected a few times. The chain employs TRBV4-3 and TRBJ2-7; D is unclear. This CDR3 is 14 amino acids long. Germline assignment: CDR1 LGHNA and CDR2 YSLEER. Trimming pared 0 bases from V and 1 base from J, leaving 7 bases between. The CDR3: CASSQDPGSYEQYF. The CDR3 region has the DNA TGCGCCAGCAGCCAAGATCCGGGTTCCTACGAGCAGTACTTC.

The V and J genes are TRBV7-2 and TRBJ1-2; possibly TRBD1 for D (6 bases). CDR1 and CDR2 (germline): SGHTA, FQGNSA. The ends were cut back, 5 bases at V and 4 bases at J, with 20 bases in the middle. The CDR3 runs to 16 residues. CDR3 in amino acids: CASSPGDPGGPYGYTF. CDR3 coding DNA: TGTGCCAGCAGCCCAGGGGACCCGGGGGGCCCCTATGGCTACACCTTC.

The chain recombines TRBV4-1 with TRBJ1-1, with 10 bases identical to TRBD1. The CDR3 is made up of 16 amino acids. The germline CDR1 and CDR2 sequences are MGHRA and YSYEKL. The V segment lost 1 base and the J segment 1 base; nucleotides outside the gene matches: 3. DNA for the CDR3: TGCGCCAGCAGCCAAGGACAGGGGGCAACGAACACTGAAGCTTTCTTT. Its translation: CASSQGQGATNTEAFF.

The chain employs TRBV12-5 and TRBJ2-1, with 8 positions matching TRBD2. The CDR3 loop spans 16 amino acids. Germline V CDR1 and CDR2: LGHNT, FRNRAP. With V trimmed by 0 bases and J by 4 bases, 5 bases remained unmatched. CDR3 sequence (DNA): TGTGCTAGTGGTTTGGTAAAGGGCGGGGGGTACAATGAGCAGTTCTTC. This sequence encodes CASGLVKGGGYNEQFF.

The chain recombines TRBV6-5 with TRBJ1-6, with 9 bases that match TRBD1. This CDR3 comprises 15 residues. From germline, CDR1 is MNHEY and CDR2 SVGAGI. V lost 6 bases, J lost 5 bases, and 5 bases stayed unmatched. The CDR3 sequence: CASRKDRGNNSPLHF. CDR3 bases: TGTGCCAGCAGAAAAGACAGGGGGAATAATTCACCCCTCCACTTT.

The CDR3 coding sequence is TGTGCCAGCTCACCAGAACAGGGAATTGGCAATCAGCCCCAGCATTTT. Translating it yields CASSPEQGIGNQPQHF. The gene calls are TRBV18 and TRBJ1-5, with D perhaps matching TRBD1 (6 bases). The CDR3 covers 16 residues. The V end was cut by 2 bases, the J end by 2 bases, with 13 bases between. Germline V gene lookup returns CDR1 KGHSH and CDR2 LQKENI.

This chain uses TRBV7-2 with TRBJ2-2, with D unresolved. The CDR3 contains 14 residues. Trimming removed 1 base at V and 7 bases at J, with 10 bases between. Germline-derived CDR1 and CDR2 are SGHTA and FQGNSA. The CDR3 bases are TGTGCCAGCAGCTTAGGGCCATCGGGCGGGGAGCTGTTTTTT. It is translated as CASSLGPSGGELFF.

This clone was found a few times. This chain uses TRBV7-2 with TRBJ2-3; D uncertain. The germline V and J ends were trimmed by 1 base and 0 bases, with 11 bases remaining between them. This CDR3 region has 16 residues. CDR1 and CDR2 (germline): SGHTA, FQGNSA. The CDR3: CASSLVVTPSTDTQYF. The CDR3 bases are TGTGCCAGCAGCTTAGTTGTGACACCTAGCACAGATACGCAGTATTTT.

This chain joins TRBV30 and TRBJ1-3; D is unresolved. This CDR3 contains 10 residues. Germline V lookup: CDR1 GTSNPN, CDR2 SVGIG (reference sequence). CDR3 nucleotide sequence: TGTGCAGGCGGCGGAAACACCATATATTTT. The encoded protein is CAGGGNTIYF. Drawing the rest from reference TRBV30 and TRBJ1-3, the complete variable domain is SQTIHQWPATLVQPVGSPLSLECTVEGTSNPNLYWYRQAAGRGLQLLFYSVGIGQISSEVPQNLSASRPQDRQFILSSKKLLLSDSGFYLCAGGGNTIYFGEGSWLTVV.

V usage is TRBV4-3 and J usage is TRBJ1-4; 7 bases agree with TRBD1. Germline V lookup: CDR1 LGHNA, CDR2 YSLEER. J gave up 0 bases and V 2 bases, and 3 bases lay outside the gene matches. The CDR3 extends over 16 amino acids. The CDR3 DNA reads TGCGCCAGCAGCCAACTCAGGGGGTCAACTAATGAAAAACTGTTTTTT. This codes for CASSQLRGSTNEKLFF.

The J gene is TRBJ1-6, the V gene TRBV20-1; tentative D call: TRBD1 (5 bases). The CDR3 length is 13 residues. Germline CDR1 reads DFQATT; CDR2 reads SNEGSKA (reference sequence). V was pared by 3 bases and J by 9 bases, with 12 bases between. CDR3 bases: TGCAGTGCTAGTTGGCAGGGTGGTTCACCCCTCCACTTT. This sequence encodes CSASWQGGSPLHF.

The table lists this clone with a few counts. J is TRBJ1-1 and V is TRBV5-4; D not certain. Per germline, CDR1 SGHNT and CDR2 YYREEE (reference sequence). V was pared by 0 bases and J by 1 base, with 13 bases between. The CDR3 loop spans 16 amino acids. The CDR3 reads CASSLEPTGKNTEAFF. The CDR3 DNA follows: TGTGCCAGCAGCTTGGAACCCACCGGTAAGAACACTGAAGCTTTCTTT.

The chain carries TRBV30 and TRBJ2-3; 10 positions agree with TRBD1. CDR3 length: 14 amino acids. The V segment lost 2 bases and the J segment 6 bases; nucleotides outside the gene matches: 5. Germline V gene sequence: CDR1 GTSNPN, CDR2 SVGIG (reference sequence). Here the CDR3 DNA reads TGTGCCTGGAGTCGACAGGGGGCAGCTGATACGCAGTATTTT. Translating it yields CAWSRQGAADTQYF. Drawing the rest from reference TRBV30 and TRBJ2-3, the complete variable domain is SQTIHQWPATLVQPVGSPLSLECTVEGTSNPNLYWYRQAAGRGLQLLFYSVGIGQISSEVPQNLSASRPQDRQFILSSKKLLLSDSGFYLCAWSRQGAADTQYFGPGTRLTVL.

J is TRBJ1-3 and V is TRBV11-2; 7 bases are shared with TRBD1. CDR3 length: 13 residues. Germline CDR1 is SGHAT and CDR2 is FQNNGV. The J segment lost 3 bases and the V segment lost 10 bases, leaving 6 bases of the junction unmatched. In nucleotides, the CDR3 is TGTGCCACCACAGGGGTTAGTGGAAACACCATATATTTT. The encoded protein is CATTGVSGNTIYF.

The gene calls are TRBV7-2 and TRBJ2-1; weak D call: TRBD2 (5 bases). Trimming removed 5 bases from V and 7 bases from J, with 9 bases in between. CDR3 length equals 12 residues. Germline CDR1 SGHTA, CDR2 FQGNSA. This chain's CDR3 is CASSHPGNEQFF. The CDR3 region has the DNA TGTGCCAGCAGCCATCCGGGGAATGAGCAGTTCTTC.

This chain joins TRBV27 and TRBJ1-2, with a tentative D call TRBD1 (6 bases). The CDR3 has 13 amino acids. Germline-derived CDR1 and CDR2 are MNHEY and SMNVEV (reference sequence). Trimming removed 5 bases from V and 10 bases from J, with 17 bases in between. CDR3 amino acids: CASSRIQGFAYTF. The CDR3 DNA is TGTGCCAGCAGTAGGATACAGGGATTCGCCTACACCTTC.

The gene calls are TRBV3-1 (or the pseudogene TRBV3-2) and TRBJ1-2; D possibly corresponds to TRBD1 (6 bases). Looked up from germline, CDR1 is LGHDT and CDR2 is YNNKEL (reference sequence). The CDR3 runs to 16 residues. V was trimmed by 2 bases and J by 4 bases, leaving 17 bases between them. In DNA, the CDR3 is TGTGCCAGCAGCCAACCCGGGACAAAGGAAGGCTATGGCTACACCTTC. Protein product: CASSQPGTKEGYGYTF.

The chain has TRBV7-3 and TRBJ1-4; TRBD1 matches 10 bases. The germline CDR1 and CDR2 sequences are SGHTA and FQGTGA. CDR3 length: 16 amino acids. The trim removed 2 bases at V and 4 bases at J, leaving 4 bases unmatched. CDR3 amino acids: CASSLETGGLNEKLFF. The CDR3 region has the DNA TGTGCCAGCAGCTTAGAGACAGGGGGCCTTAATGAAAAACTGTTTTTT. The full variable domain, rest sourced from reference TRBV7-3 and TRBJ1-4, is GAGVSQTPSNKVTEKGKYVELRCDPISGHTALYWYRQSLGQGPEFLIYFQGTGAADDSGLPNDRFFAVRPEGSVSTLKIQRTERGDSAVYLCASSLETGGLNEKLFFGSGTQLSVL.